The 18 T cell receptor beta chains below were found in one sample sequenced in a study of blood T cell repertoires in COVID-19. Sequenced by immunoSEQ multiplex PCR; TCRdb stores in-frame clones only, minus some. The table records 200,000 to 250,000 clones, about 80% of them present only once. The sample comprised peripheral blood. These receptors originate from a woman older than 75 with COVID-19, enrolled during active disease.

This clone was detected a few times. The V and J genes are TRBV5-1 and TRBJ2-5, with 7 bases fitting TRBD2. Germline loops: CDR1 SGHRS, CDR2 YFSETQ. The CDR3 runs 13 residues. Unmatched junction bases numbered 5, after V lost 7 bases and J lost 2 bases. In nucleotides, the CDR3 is TGCGCCAGCGGGGCTAGCGGACAAGAGACCCAGTACTTC. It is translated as CASGASGQETQYF. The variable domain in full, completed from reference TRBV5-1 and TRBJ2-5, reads KAGVTQTPRYLIKTRGQQVTLSCSPISGHRSVSWYQQTPGQGLQFLFEYFSETQRNKGNFPGRFSGRQFSNSRSEMNVSTLELGDSALYLCASGASGQETQYFGPGTRLLVL.

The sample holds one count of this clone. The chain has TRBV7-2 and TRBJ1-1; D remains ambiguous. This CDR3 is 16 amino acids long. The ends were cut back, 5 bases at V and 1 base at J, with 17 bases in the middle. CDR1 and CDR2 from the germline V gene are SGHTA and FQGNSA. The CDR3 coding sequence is TGTGCCAGCAGCCCAAGTGCCGGGGAGTGGAACACTGAAGCTTTCTTT. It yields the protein CASSPSAGEWNTEAFF.

The CDR3 sequence: CASGPDRGIQPQHF. In DNA, the CDR3 is TGTGCCAGCGGACCCGACAGGGGCATCCAGCCCCAGCATTTT. The V call is TRBV2, the J call TRBJ1-5; TRBD1 matches 8 bases. Trimming at V came to 8 bases and at J to 7 bases, leaving 10 bases not matched to a gene. Germline V CDR1 and CDR2: SNHLY, FYNNEI. The CDR3 spans 14 residues. Supplemented by reference TRBV2 and TRBJ1-5, the full variable domain reads EPEVTQTPSHQVTQMGQEVILRCVPISNHLYFYWYRQILGQKVEFLVSFYNNEISEKSEIFDDQFSVERPDGSNFTLKIRSTKLEDSAMYFCASGPDRGIQPQHFGDGTRLSIL.

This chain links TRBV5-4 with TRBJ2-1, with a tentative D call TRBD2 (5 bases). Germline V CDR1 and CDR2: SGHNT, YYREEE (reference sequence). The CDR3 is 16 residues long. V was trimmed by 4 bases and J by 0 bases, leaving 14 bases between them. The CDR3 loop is CASSRSGPNSYNEQFF. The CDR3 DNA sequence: TGTGCCAGCAGCCGGAGCGGACCAAACTCCTACAATGAGCAGTTCTTC.

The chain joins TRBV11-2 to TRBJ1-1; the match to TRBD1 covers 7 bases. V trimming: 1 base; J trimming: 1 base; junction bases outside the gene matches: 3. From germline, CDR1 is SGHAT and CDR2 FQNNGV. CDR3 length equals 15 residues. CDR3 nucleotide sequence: TGTGCCAGCAGCTTAGGCAGGGGGAAGAACACTGAAGCTTTCTTT. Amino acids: CASSLGRGKNTEAFF. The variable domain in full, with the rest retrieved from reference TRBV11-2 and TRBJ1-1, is EAGVAQSPRYKIIEKRQSVAFWCNPISGHATLYWYQQILGQGPKLLIQFQNNGVVDDSQLPKDRFSAERLKGVDSTLKIQPAKLEDSAVYLCASSLGRGKNTEAFFGQGTRLTVV.

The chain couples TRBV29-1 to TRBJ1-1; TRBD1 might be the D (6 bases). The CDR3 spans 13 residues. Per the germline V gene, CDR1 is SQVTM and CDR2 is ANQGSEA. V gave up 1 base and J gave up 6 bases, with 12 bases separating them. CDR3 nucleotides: TGCAGCGTTGAAGTGGGCAGGGGCTCTGAAGCTTTCTTT. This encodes CSVEVGRGSEAFF.

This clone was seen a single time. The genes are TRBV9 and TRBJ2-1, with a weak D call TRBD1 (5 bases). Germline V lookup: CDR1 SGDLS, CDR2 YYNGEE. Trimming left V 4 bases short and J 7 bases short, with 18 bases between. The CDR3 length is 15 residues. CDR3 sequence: CASSYLGVDRNEQFF. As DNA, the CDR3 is TGTGCCAGCAGCTATCTAGGGGTAGACAGAAATGAGCAGTTCTTC.

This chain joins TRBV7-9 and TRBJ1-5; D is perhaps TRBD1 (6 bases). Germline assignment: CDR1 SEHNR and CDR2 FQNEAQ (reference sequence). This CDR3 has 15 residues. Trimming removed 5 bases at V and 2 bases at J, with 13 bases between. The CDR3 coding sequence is TGTGCCAGCAGCAAGGACAGCGCCGGCAATCAGCCCCAGCATTTT. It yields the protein CASSKDSAGNQPQHF.

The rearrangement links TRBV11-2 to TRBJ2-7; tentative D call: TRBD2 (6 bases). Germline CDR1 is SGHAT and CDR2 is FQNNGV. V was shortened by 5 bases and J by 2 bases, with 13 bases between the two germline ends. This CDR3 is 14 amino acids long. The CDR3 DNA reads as TGTGCCAGCAGCGGCGGGACGGCTCCCTACGAGCAGTACTTC. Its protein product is CASSGGTAPYEQYF.

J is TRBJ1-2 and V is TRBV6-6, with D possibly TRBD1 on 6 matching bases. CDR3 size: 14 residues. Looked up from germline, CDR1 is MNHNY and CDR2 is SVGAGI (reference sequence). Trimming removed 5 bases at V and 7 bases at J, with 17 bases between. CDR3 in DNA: TGTGCCAGCAGTGCAGAGACAGGCTCCGCTGGCTACACCTTC. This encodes CASSAETGSAGYTF.

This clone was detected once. CDR3 in DNA: TGTGCCAGCAGTGAAGAGGCGGGAGTGGGGAATGAGCAGTTCTTC. As protein: CASSEEAGVGNEQFF. The chain combines TRBV2 with TRBJ2-1; 7 bases fit TRBD2. The germline V gene has CDR1 SNHLY and CDR2 FYNNEI. The length of the CDR3 is 15 residues. Losses at the gene ends were 1 base for V and 7 bases for J; bases not matched to a gene: 7.

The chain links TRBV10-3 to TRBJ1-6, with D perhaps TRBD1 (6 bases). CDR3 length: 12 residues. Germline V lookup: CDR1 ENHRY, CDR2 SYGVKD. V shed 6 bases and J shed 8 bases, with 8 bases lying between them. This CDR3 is CAISSGDSPLHF. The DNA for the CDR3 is TGTGCCATCAGCTCAGGGGATTCACCCCTCCACTTT.

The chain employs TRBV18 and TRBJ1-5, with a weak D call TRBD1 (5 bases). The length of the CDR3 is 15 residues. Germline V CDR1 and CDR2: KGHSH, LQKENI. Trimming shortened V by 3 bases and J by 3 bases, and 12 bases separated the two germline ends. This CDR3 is CASSPGLGNNQPQHF. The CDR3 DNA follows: TGTGCCAGCTCACCGGGACTAGGGAACAATCAGCCCCAGCATTTT.

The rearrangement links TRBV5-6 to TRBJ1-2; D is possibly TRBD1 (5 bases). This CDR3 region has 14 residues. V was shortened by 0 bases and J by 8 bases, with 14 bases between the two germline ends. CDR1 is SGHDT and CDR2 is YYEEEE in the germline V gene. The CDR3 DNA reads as TGTGCCAGCAGCTTGGCAGGGCCGCCGTCGGGCTACACCTTC. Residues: CASSLAGPPSGYTF.

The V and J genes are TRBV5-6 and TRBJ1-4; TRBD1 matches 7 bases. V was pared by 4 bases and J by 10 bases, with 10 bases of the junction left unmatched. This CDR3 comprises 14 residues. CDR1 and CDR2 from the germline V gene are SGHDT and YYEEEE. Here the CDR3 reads CASSPPGQRGKLFF. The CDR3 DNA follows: TGTGCCAGCAGCCCTCCGGGACAGAGGGGAAAACTGTTTTTT.

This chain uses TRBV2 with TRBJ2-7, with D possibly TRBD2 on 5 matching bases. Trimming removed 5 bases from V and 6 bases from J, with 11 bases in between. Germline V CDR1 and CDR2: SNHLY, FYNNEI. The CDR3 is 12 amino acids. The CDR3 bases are TGTGCCAGCAGTATTACGGGATTCGAGCAGTACTTC. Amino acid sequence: CASSITGFEQYF.

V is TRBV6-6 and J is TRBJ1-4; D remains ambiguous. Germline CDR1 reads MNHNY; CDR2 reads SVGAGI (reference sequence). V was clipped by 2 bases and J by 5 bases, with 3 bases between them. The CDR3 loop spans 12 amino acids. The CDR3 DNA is TGTGCCAGCAGTTACCTCAATGAAAAACTGTTTTTT. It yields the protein CASSYLNEKLFF.

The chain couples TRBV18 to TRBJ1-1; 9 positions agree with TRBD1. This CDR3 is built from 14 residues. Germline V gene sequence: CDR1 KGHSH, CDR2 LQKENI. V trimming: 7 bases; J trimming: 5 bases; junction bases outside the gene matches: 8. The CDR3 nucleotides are TGTGCCAGCTTACCTGGGACAGGGAATACTGAAGCTTTCTTT. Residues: CASLPGTGNTEAFF.